The source of this T cell receptor (beta chain) is a study of a mutant IDH1 vaccine in newly diagnosed glioma. The wider study: Visit V12 was conducted at week 35 as the safety follow-up. Visit V13 came later, at week 47.

Between the trimmed V and J ends, which lost 8 bases and 10 bases, there was a span of 18 bases. The CDR3 has 12 residues. Germline-derived CDR1 and CDR2 are SNHLY and FYNNEI. Findings and caveats of the study: In about 93% of patients, immune responses induced by the vaccine occurred.

The time point denotes: week 35, safety follow-up. A single vaccine dose contained 300 ug of mutant IDH1 20-mer peptide, and topical imiquimod was used with it. Comment on this clone: Its antigen remains unknown.

The table came from immunoSEQ multiplex PCR; TCRdb's copy has only in-frame clones and leaves some out. The profile covers approximately 28,000 clones, with over 65% appearing a single time and 30% to 35% taken by the ten largest. This receptor was obtained from a young man with glioma. This chain links TRBV2 with TRBJ2-7; D is perhaps TRBD1 or TRBD2 (5 bases each). Sequences were derived from PBMCs, sampled from a glioma patient whose treatment included an IDH1 peptide vaccine. CDR3 protein: CASRWDPPRQYF. In DNA form, the CDR3 reads TGTGCCAGCCGGTGGGACCCTCCACGCCAGTACTTC.